One sample yielded the 19 T cell receptor beta chains listed below, sequenced in a study of vaccination and CD4 T cells after COVID-19. Treatment indicated: approximately 9-day PBMC culture with coronavirus spike peptide pools or control peptides (ViraFEST assay). These receptors' antigens are unknown. The study sequenced cultured CD4+ T cell DNA using the Oncomine TCR Beta short-read assay. TCRdb called the PCR reads again in MiXCR, with one record for every CDR3 protein. The sample contains 20,000 to 30,000 distinct CDR3 sequences, roughly 40% of which appear only once. The sample consisted of CD4+ T cells from blood, cultured in vitro. Receptors were obtained from a human donor who had recovered from COVID-19.

This clonotype was recorded a few times. The genes are TRBV20-1 and TRBJ1-1; D not certain. V lost 0 bases and J lost 1, with 9 bases in between. Germline values: CDR1 DFQATT, CDR2 SNEGSKA (reference sequence). The CDR3 contains 14 residues. The CDR3 loop is CSARDIGSNTEAFF. Here the CDR3 DNA reads TGCAGTGCTAGAGATATAGGATCGAACACTGAAGCTTTCTTT.

This clonotype was counted only a few times. CDR3 region: CASSYQGSSTDTQYF. The CDR3 region has the DNA TGTGCCAGCAGCTATCAGGGCTCTAGCACAGATACGCAGTATTTT. This chain links TRBV7-2 with TRBJ2-3; tentatively, D is TRBD1 (5 bases). Between the trimmed V and J ends, which lost 4 bases and 0 bases, there was a span of 11 bases. The V gene's germline CDR1 is SGHTA and CDR2 FQGNSA. The CDR3 spans 15 residues.

This chain uses TRBV6-1 with TRBJ2-7; the D is unclear. The CDR3 has 12 residues. The germline V gene has CDR1 MNHNS and CDR2 SASEGT. Deletions cut 11 bases from V and 4 bases from J, with 15 bases between. The DNA of the CDR3 is TGTGCCTCGGGTGCGGAGATTTACGAGCAGTACTTC. Encoded protein: CASGAEIYEQYF.

This clonotype has more than one count but fewer than ten. This chain joins TRBV6-1 and TRBJ1-2; 11 bases match TRBD1. CDR1 MNHNS and CDR2 SASEGT come from the germline V gene. The CDR3 is 16 residues long. The ends lost 5 bases at V and 5 bases at J; junction bases unmatched: 10. The CDR3 loop is CASSPPGTGGSYGYTF. DNA of the CDR3: TGTGCCAGCAGTCCCCCCGGGACAGGGGGAAGTTATGGCTACACCTTC.

The chain joins TRBV20-1 to TRBJ2-7; D is possibly TRBD1 or TRBD2 (5 bases each). The CDR3 runs to 14 residues. Trimming shortened V by 3 bases and J by 1 base, and 13 bases separated the two germline ends. Germline values: CDR1 DFQATT, CDR2 SNEGSKA (reference sequence). CDR3 sequence reads: CSARIGTQSYEQYF. The CDR3 region has the DNA TGCAGTGCTAGGATCGGGACGCAATCCTACGAGCAGTACTTC.

This clonotype was counted only a few times. V usage is TRBV21-1 and J usage is TRBJ1-1; the DNA was not compared with TRBD1, the D call given in the table. TRBV21-1 is assigned pseudogene status. This CDR3 has 16 amino acids. CDR3 region: CASSKLYMAGRIEAFF. The DNA for the CDR3 is TGTGCCAGCAGCAAGCTGTACATGGCGGGGCGAATCGAAGCTTTCTTT.

This clonotype was counted between two and nine times. J is TRBJ2-1 and V is TRBV10-3, with a possible D match to TRBD2 (6 bases). Trimming shortened V by 5 bases and J by 4 bases, and 12 bases separated the two germline ends. The CDR3 spans 14 residues. CDR1 and CDR2 (germline): ENHRY, SYGVKD. CDR3 residues: CAISPLAEYNEQFF. In nucleotides, the CDR3 is TGTGCCATCAGTCCCTTAGCGGAATACAATGAGCAGTTCTTC.

The genes are TRBV10-3 and TRBJ2-2, with 8 positions matching TRBD2. V dropped 6 bases and J dropped 6; count of bases not matched to a gene: 3. Germline CDR1 reads ENHRY; CDR2 reads SYGVKD. The CDR3 length is 13 residues. This CDR3 reads CAIRGLESGELFF. In DNA form, the CDR3 reads TGTGCCATCAGGGGACTAGAGTCCGGGGAGCTGTTTTTT.

The chain has TRBV19 and TRBJ1-1; D possibly corresponds to TRBD1 (6 bases). CDR1 and CDR2 (germline): LNHDA, SQIVND (reference sequence). V was cut by 6 bases and J by 4 bases, with 15 bases left in between. This CDR3 comprises 14 residues. The CDR3 reads CASSQQGGGTEAFF. The CDR3 nucleotides are TGTGCCAGTAGCCAACAGGGTGGCGGCACTGAAGCTTTCTTT.

This clonotype has more than one count but fewer than ten. This rearrangement joins TRBV28 to TRBJ1-2, with D possibly matching TRBD1 (5 bases). Trimming pared 5 bases from V and 4 bases from J, leaving 20 bases between. Germline V CDR1 and CDR2: MDHEN, SYDVKM. The CDR3 has 16 residues. This CDR3 is CASSGGFEGRVYGYTF. CDR3 sequence (DNA): TGTGCCAGCAGTGGGGGTTTCGAGGGGCGGGTCTATGGCTACACCTTC.

This chain uses TRBV6-1 with TRBJ1-4; D is ambiguous. In germline, CDR1 is MNHNS, CDR2 SASEGT. Trimming pared 1 base from V and 4 bases from J, leaving 13 bases between. The length of the CDR3 is 16 residues. The CDR3, as DNA: TGTGCCAGCAGTGAAGGGTCCGAGCGGCGTAATGAAAAACTGTTTTTT. As protein: CASSEGSERRNEKLFF.

The rearrangement joins TRBV7-9 to TRBJ2-1; no clear D. This CDR3 is 17 amino acids long. V shed 7 bases and J shed 0 bases, with 19 bases lying between them. In germline, CDR1 is SEHNR, CDR2 FQNEAQ (reference sequence). CDR3 in amino acids: CASILSPDGSSYNEQFF. For the CDR3, the DNA is TGTGCCAGCATCCTTTCCCCCGACGGCAGCTCCTACAATGAGCAGTTCTTC.

This chain links TRBV7-2 with TRBJ2-1; possibly TRBD1 or TRBD2 for D (5 bases each). The CDR3 spans 13 residues. Trimming shortened V by 5 bases and J by 5 bases, and 10 bases separated the two germline ends. Germline V gene data show CDR1 as SGHTA and CDR2 as FQGNSA. CDR3 residues: CASSPGPNNEQFF. In DNA form, the CDR3 reads TGTGCCAGCAGCCCGGGACCGAACAATGAGCAGTTCTTC. Drawing the rest from reference TRBV7-2 and TRBJ2-1, the complete variable domain is GAGVSQSPSNKVTEKGKDVELRCDPISGHTALYWYRQSLGQGLEFLIYFQGNSAPDKSGLPSDRFSAERTGGSVSTLTIQRTQQEDSAVYLCASSPGPNNEQFFGPGTRLTVL.

The CDR3 loop is CASSLVLGRSYNEQFF. The CDR3 nucleotides read TGTGCCAGCAGCTTAGTTTTGGGGCGCTCCTACAATGAGCAGTTCTTC. The chain links TRBV11-3 to TRBJ2-1; possibly TRBD1 for D (5 bases). CDR3 length: 16 amino acids. The ends were cut back, 1 base at V and 0 bases at J, with 10 bases in the middle. Germline CDR1 is SGHNT and CDR2 is YENEEA.

The chain has TRBV6-1 and TRBJ2-3, with D perhaps assigned TRBD1 or TRBD2 (6 bases each). The V and J ends lost 6 bases and 2 bases respectively, with 15 bases between them. Germline CDR1 is MNHNS and CDR2 is SASEGT. The CDR3 runs to 15 residues. CDR3 amino acids: CASSLGGKYTDTQYF. In DNA, the CDR3 is TGTGCCAGCAGCCTAGGGGGGAAATACACAGATACGCAGTATTTT.

This clonotype was seen only a few times. CDR3 amino acids: CASSWGQSSNYGYTF. CDR3 DNA sequence: TGTGCCAGCAGTTGGGGACAGTCGTCTAACTATGGCTACACCTTC. The chain is built from TRBV6-2 or TRBV6-3 and TRBJ1-2; 7 positions match TRBD1. The length of the CDR3 is 15 residues. Trimming at V came to 4 bases and at J to 0 bases, leaving 5 bases not matched to a gene. Germline CDR1 is MNHEY and CDR2 is SVGEGT.

This clonotype was recorded a few times. This chain connects TRBV7-2 to TRBJ2-3; the match to TRBD2 covers 11 bases. Germline V CDR1 and CDR2: SGHTA, FQGNSA. Trimming cost V 1 base and J 1 base; bases outside gene matches: 4. This CDR3 region has 17 residues. In nucleotides, the CDR3 is TGTGCCAGCAGCTTAGGGGTTAGCGGGAGGGGCACAGATACGCAGTATTTT. Translation gives CASSLGVSGRGTDTQYF.

V is TRBV5-1 and J is TRBJ1-2, with a tentative D call TRBD1 (5 bases). Germline lookup yields CDR1 SGHRS and CDR2 YFSETQ. Between the trimmed V and J ends, which lost 4 bases and 2 bases, there was a span of 9 bases. CDR3 length equals 13 residues. The DNA for the CDR3 is TGCGCCAGCAGCCCGACAGTGAACTATGGCTACACCTTC. Translating gives CASSPTVNYGYTF.

The chain couples TRBV27 to TRBJ2-6, with 8 bases identical to TRBD2. V lost 6 bases, J lost 2 bases, and 3 bases stayed unmatched. This CDR3 is 15 amino acids long. Germline CDR1 reads MNHEY; CDR2 reads SMNVEV (reference sequence). The CDR3 nucleotides are TGTGCCAGCAGACTTAGCGGGGCTGGGGCCAACGTCCTGACTTTC. Amino acid sequence: CASRLSGAGANVLTF.